Shown below are 7 T cell receptor beta chains from a single sample sequenced in a study of CD8 T cells in ankylosing spondylitis. One entry per CDR3 protein results from TCRdb running MiXCR on the 5' RACE reads. The sample carries a few hundred thousand distinct CDR3 sequences, about 20% recorded once. The source material was blood, either unsorted or a sorted T cell fraction (not recorded which). The receptors shown here come from a male donor with ankylosing spondylitis or in good health (not recorded which).

The rearrangement joins TRBV10-2 to TRBJ1-1; unclear D gene. V was pared by 10 bases and J by 1 base, with 13 bases between. The germline CDR1 and CDR2 sequences are WSHSY and SAAADI. The CDR3 totals 13 residues. CDR3 region: CATFRPRNTEAFF. The CDR3 DNA is TGCGCCACCTTTCGACCGAGGAACACTGAAGCTTTCTTT.

This clonotype has just a few counts. The CDR3 loop is CASSPSGQGRGEQYV. The DNA for the CDR3 is TGTGCCAGCTCACCATCCGGGCAGGGGAGAGGCGAGCAGTACGTC. The chain is built from TRBV18 and TRBJ2-7; possible D gene TRBD1, 6 bases. This CDR3 is 15 amino acids long. The germline CDR1 and CDR2 sequences are KGHSH and LQKENI. V was clipped by 2 bases and J by 6 bases, with 17 bases between them.

This clonotype was seen only a few times. The chain employs TRBV5-1 and TRBJ1-2; 10 positions agree with TRBD1. The V gene's germline CDR1 is SGHRS and CDR2 YFSETQ. The V and J ends lost 4 bases and 8 bases, in that order; junction bases with no gene match: 8. The CDR3 loop spans 14 amino acids. CDR3 sequence: CASSQPDRGNGYTF. The DNA of the CDR3 is TGCGCCAGCAGCCAGCCGGACAGGGGGAACGGCTACACCTTC.

The V and J genes are TRBV12-3 or TRBV12-4 and TRBJ1-2, with D perhaps matching TRBD1 (5 bases). V was trimmed by 5 bases and J by 8 bases, leaving 21 bases between them. CDR3 size: 15 residues. CDR3 sequence reads: CASSALDRSEGGYTF. The CDR3, as DNA: TGTGCCAGCAGTGCCCTAGACAGATCAGAGGGAGGCTACACCTTC.

This clonotype appeared a few times. The chain carries TRBV3-1 and TRBJ2-2, with D perhaps TRBD1 or TRBD2 (5 bases each). Trimming took 5 bases from V and 8 from J, leaving 18 bases between them. Germline lookup yields CDR1 LGHDT and CDR2 YNNKEL (reference sequence). This CDR3 region has 15 residues. The CDR3 protein is CASSRDQLAAGELFF. The DNA for the CDR3 is TGTGCCAGCAGCAGGGACCAATTAGCAGCGGGGGAGCTGTTTTTT.

This clonotype appeared a few times. This sequence joins TRBV29-1 and TRBJ2-3; 11 positions agree with TRBD2. Germline CDR1 reads SQVTM; CDR2 reads ANQGSEA. V lost 4 bases to trimming and J lost 4 bases; unmatched junction nucleotides: 7. The CDR3 totals 15 residues. This CDR3 reads CSVVRGLAEADTQYF. CDR3 nucleotide sequence: TGCAGCGTTGTCAGGGGACTAGCGGAAGCAGATACGCAGTATTTT.

This clonotype has only a few counts. The chain is built from TRBV28 and TRBJ1-1; no reliable D call. Looked up from germline, CDR1 is MDHEN and CDR2 is SYDVKM. V shed 5 bases and J shed 8 bases, with 15 bases lying between them. This CDR3 is built from 13 residues. CDR3 bases: TGTGCCAGCAGTCCAATCCGCGGAGGGGAAGCTTTCTTT. It is translated as CASSPIRGGEAFF.